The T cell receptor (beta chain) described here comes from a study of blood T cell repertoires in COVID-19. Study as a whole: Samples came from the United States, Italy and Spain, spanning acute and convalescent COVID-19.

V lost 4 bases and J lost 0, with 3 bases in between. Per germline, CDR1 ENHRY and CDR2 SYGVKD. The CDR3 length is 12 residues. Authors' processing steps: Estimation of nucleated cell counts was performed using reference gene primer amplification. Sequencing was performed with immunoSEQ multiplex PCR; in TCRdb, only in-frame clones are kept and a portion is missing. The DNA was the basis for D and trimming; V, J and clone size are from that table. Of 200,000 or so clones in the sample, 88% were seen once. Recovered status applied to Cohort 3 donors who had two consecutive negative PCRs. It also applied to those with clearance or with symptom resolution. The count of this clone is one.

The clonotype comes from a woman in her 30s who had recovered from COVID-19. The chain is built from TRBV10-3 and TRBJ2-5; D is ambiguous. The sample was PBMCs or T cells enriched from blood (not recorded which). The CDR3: CAISGDQETQYF. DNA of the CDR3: TGTGCCATCAGTGGAGACCAAGAGACCCAGTACTTC.